This TCR beta chain comes out of a study of T cell responses to AZD1222 COVID-19 vaccine. Study-wide results and limits: The span of vaccine-associated CD4 TCRs extended across spike, with dominance at 160-218 and 743-854. Breadth and depth of Spike-specific TCRs rose after two AZD1222 doses.

A word on this clone: Its antigen is not identified.

V was cut by 6 bases and J by 1 base, with 12 bases left in between. Germline V gives CDR1 LGHDT, CDR2 YNNKEL (reference sequence). The CDR3 covers 15 residues. The method was immunoSEQ multiplex PCR; TCRdb's version includes in-frame clones alone and lacks a portion of them. Of under 150,000 clones detected, 70% to 90% appear once; the ten largest clones hold around 30%. The chain employs TRBV3-1 (or the pseudogene TRBV3-2) and TRBJ1-4; TRBD1 is a possible D gene (5 bases). The source is an adult in good health. Sequenced here: peripheral blood, sampled on day 0 of AZD1222 vaccination. CDR3 region: CASRLGTGTNEKLFF. CDR3 coding DNA: TGTGCCAGCAGACTGGGGACTGGAACTAATGAAAAACTGTTTTTT.